Below are 19 T cell receptor beta chains sequenced from a single sample in a study of T cells in Graves' hyperthyroidism and ophthalmopathy (dated by TCRdb to about 2019). Library preparation was by multiplex PCR. Data came from an Illumina HiSeq 2000. Amplification of TCR beta CDR3 regions was carried out from RNA transcripts. For the first round of RT-PCR on the TCR CDR3, the HTBI primer set was used together with the Qiagen OneStep RT-PCR kit. TCRdb redid the processing of the public reads, applying fastp at Q25 and MiXCR, and retained in-frame beta chains. Rows merge per CDR3 protein into single entries with the most common DNA and genes. Across this sample there are about 350,000 distinct CDR3 sequences, with roughly 18% seen only once. Clones ranked in the top ten supply about a sixth of the sample. Specimen: blood. The origin of the receptors is a middle-aged woman with Graves' ophthalmopathy.

This clonotype occurred a few times. The rearrangement uses TRBV30 and TRBJ2-5; D not certain. CDR1 and CDR2 from the germline V gene are GTSNPN and SVGIG (reference sequence). There are 12 residues in the CDR3. V was clipped by 0 bases and J by 4 bases, with 6 bases between them. The DNA of the CDR3 is TGTGCCTGGAGTGTTTCTGTAGAGACCCAGTACTTC. Translated: CAWSVSVETQYF. Together with reference TRBV30 and TRBJ2-5, the CDR3 gives the full variable domain: SQTIHQWPATLVQPVGSPLSLECTVEGTSNPNLYWYRQAAGRGLQLLFYSVGIGQISSEVPQNLSASRPQDRQFILSSKKLLLSDSGFYLCAWSVSVETQYFGPGTRLLVL.

In DNA, the CDR3 is TGTGCCAGCAGCTTCCCCCTTGGGGGACTGAACACCGGGGAGCTGTTTTTT. Protein: CASSFPLGGLNTGELFF. The rearrangement links TRBV11-2 to TRBJ2-2; maybe TRBD2 (6 bases). This CDR3 has 17 amino acids. CDR1 and CDR2 (germline): SGHAT, FQNNGV. V lost 3 bases, J lost 1 base, and 15 bases lay in between.

At least ten counts were recorded for this clonotype. The chain combines TRBV30 with TRBJ1-1; D is unclear. This CDR3 contains 13 residues. Germline V lookup: CDR1 GTSNPN, CDR2 SVGIG (reference sequence). V was clipped by 5 bases and J by 0 bases, with 10 bases between them. CDR3 DNA: TGTGCCTGGGGGAAGCCCATGAACACTGAAGCTTTCTTT. It yields the protein CAWGKPMNTEAFF. The whole variable domain, filled in from reference TRBV30 and TRBJ1-1, reads SQTIHQWPATLVQPVGSPLSLECTVEGTSNPNLYWYRQAAGRGLQLLFYSVGIGQISSEVPQNLSASRPQDRQFILSSKKLLLSDSGFYLCAWGKPMNTEAFFGQGTRLTVV.

This clonotype showed up just a few times. The V gene is TRBV27, the J gene TRBJ2-2, with D unclear. The CDR3 is made up of 16 amino acids. The V and J ends lost 2 bases and 0 bases respectively, with 10 bases between them. Germline V lookup: CDR1 MNHEY, CDR2 SMNVEV (reference sequence). CDR3 DNA: TGTGCCAGCAGTTTAAGACGGGCAGCGAACACCGGGGAGCTGTTTTTT. Protein product: CASSLRRAANTGELFF.

Many counts were recorded for this clonotype. The J gene is TRBJ1-2, the V gene TRBV12-3 or TRBV12-4; TRBD1 is a possible D gene (6 bases). This CDR3 spans 13 amino acids. V was pared by 3 bases and J by 8 bases, with 13 bases between. As DNA, the CDR3 is TGTGCCAGCAGTTTTAGACAGGCGGAGGGCTACACCTTC. This translates into CASSFRQAEGYTF.

The chain recombines TRBV18 with TRBJ2-7, with a weak D call TRBD2 (7 bases). There are 16 residues in the CDR3. CDR1 is KGHSH and CDR2 is LQKENI in the germline V gene. Between the trimmed V and J ends, which lost 1 base and 1 base, there was a span of 14 bases. CDR3 sequence: CASSPRRGPASYEQYF. The CDR3 region has the DNA TGTGCCAGCTCACCACGGCGGGGGCCGGCATCCTACGAGCAGTACTTC.

This clonotype was seen many times. The chain has TRBV12-3 or TRBV12-4 and TRBJ2-5; 12 bases are a match to TRBD2. This CDR3 has 19 residues. Trimming took 5 bases from V and 5 from J; bases not matched to a gene: 18. The CDR3 region has the DNA TGTGCCAGCAGTCTCAACTTGGATCTAGCGGGAGGGCGGGGGGAGACCCAGTACTTC. It encodes CASSLNLDLAGGRGETQYF.

This clonotype showed up just a few times. The V gene is TRBV7-9, the J gene TRBJ2-7, with 8 bases fitting TRBD2. Trimming at V came to 4 bases and at J to 4 bases, leaving 6 bases not matched to a gene. The CDR3 runs to 14 residues. Germline loops: CDR1 SEHNR, CDR2 FQNEAQ (reference sequence). The CDR3 reads CASSSSGSGYEQYF. In DNA form, the CDR3 reads TGTGCCAGCAGCTCGAGCGGGAGCGGGTACGAGCAGTACTTC.

This clonotype was detected a few times. J is TRBJ1-6 and V is TRBV28; D is unresolved. The ends were cut back, 8 bases at V and 7 bases at J, with 12 bases in the middle. The CDR3 loop spans 13 amino acids. CDR1 and CDR2 (germline): MDHEN, SYDVKM. This chain's CDR3 is CASQQRQNSPLHF. As DNA, the CDR3 is TGTGCCAGCCAACAGCGCCAAAATTCACCCCTCCACTTT.

This clonotype came up many times. This may come from a read error, since a much larger clone is one base off. The genes are TRBV19 and TRBJ2-7, with D hard to call. CDR1 and CDR2 (germline): LNHDA, SQIVND (reference sequence). V dropped 4 bases and J dropped 6 bases, with 13 bases sitting between them. The CDR3 is 13 amino acids. CDR3 amino acids: CASSTSLLSEQYF. The CDR3 nucleotides read TGTGCCAGTAGTACCAGTCTTCTTTCCGAGCAGTACTTC. Full variable domain (outside the CDR3, taken from reference TRBV19 and TRBJ2-7): DGGITQSPKYLFRKEGQNVTLSCEQNLNHDAMYWYRQDPGQGLRLIYYSQIVNDFQKGDIAEGYSVSREKKESFPLTVTSAQKNPTAFYLCASSTSLLSEQYFGPGTRLTVT.

At least ten counts were recorded for this clonotype. The V and J genes are TRBV20-1 and TRBJ1-1, with 7 bases that match TRBD1. The V gene end was trimmed by 1 base and the J gene end by 6 bases; junction bases not matched to a gene: 14. The CDR3 runs to 16 residues. CDR1 is DFQATT and CDR2 is SNEGSKA in the germline V gene (reference sequence). The CDR3: CSARAWTGRTRAEAFF. CDR3 in DNA: TGCAGTGCTAGAGCCTGGACAGGTCGGACCCGGGCTGAAGCTTTCTTT.

V gene TRBV6-5 combines with J gene TRBJ2-7; 11 bases map to TRBD2. The V gene end was trimmed by 3 bases and the J gene end by 1 base; junction bases not matched to a gene: 5. Germline values: CDR1 MNHEY, CDR2 SVGAGI. This CDR3 contains 16 residues. The CDR3 is CASSYETSGTSYEQYF. In DNA, the CDR3 is TGTGCCAGCAGTTATGAGACTAGCGGGACATCCTACGAGCAGTACTTC.

This clonotype has ten or more counts. This chain uses TRBV7-8 with TRBJ2-6; 12 nucleotides line up with TRBD1. Per the germline V gene, CDR1 is SGHVS and CDR2 is FQNEAQ. V was clipped by 0 bases and J by 2 bases; unmatched bases: 2. This CDR3 is built from 18 residues. CDR3 amino acids: CASSLAGQGAAGANVLTF. The CDR3, as DNA: TGTGCCAGCAGCTTAGCGGGACAGGGGGCCGCTGGGGCCAACGTCCTGACTTTC.

This clonotype was seen at least ten times. V and J are TRBV7-2 and TRBJ2-5; D may match TRBD1 or TRBD2 (7 bases each). In germline, CDR1 is SGHTA, CDR2 FQGNSA. Trimming removed 2 bases from V and 7 bases from J, with 11 bases in between. The CDR3 covers 13 residues. In nucleotides, the CDR3 is TGTGCCAGCAGCTTATCCAGGGGGGGGACCCAGTACTTC. Amino acids: CASSLSRGGTQYF. The complete variable domain, with remaining parts taken from reference TRBV7-2 and TRBJ2-5, reads GAGVSQSPSNKVTEKGKDVELRCDPISGHTALYWYRQSLGQGLEFLIYFQGNSAPDKSGLPSDRFSAERTGGSVSTLTIQRTQQEDSAVYLCASSLSRGGTQYFGPGTRLLVL.

The table lists this clonotype with many counts. J is TRBJ2-3 and V is TRBV6-1; TRBD2 is a possible D gene (5 bases). Germline V gives CDR1 MNHNS, CDR2 SASEGT. V was trimmed by 8 bases and J by 0 bases, leaving 9 bases between them. CDR3 length: 13 residues. The CDR3 nucleotides are TGTGCCAGCCAAGAGCGGAGCACAGATACGCAGTATTTT. Its translation is CASQERSTDTQYF.

This clonotype was recorded many times. The chain links TRBV28 to TRBJ1-5; maybe TRBD1 (5 bases). The CDR3 is made up of 14 amino acids. From germline, CDR1 is MDHEN and CDR2 SYDVKM. Trimming took 9 bases from V and 5 from J, leaving 17 bases between them. The CDR3, as DNA: TGTGCCAGAATACAAGGGGAAATGTATCAGCCCCAGCATTTT. Residues: CARIQGEMYQPQHF.

In its sample, this clonotype was seen many times. J is TRBJ2-7 and V is TRBV4-3; 10 bases map to TRBD2. The CDR3 is made up of 17 amino acids. Germline V CDR1 and CDR2: LGHNA, YSLEER. With V trimmed by 0 bases and J by 0 bases, 5 bases remained unmatched. The DNA of the CDR3 is TGCGCCAGCAGCCAAGATTCTAGCGGGAGCAACTCCTACGAGCAGTACTTC. It codes for CASSQDSSGSNSYEQYF.

The rearrangement joins TRBV6-2 or TRBV6-3 to TRBJ2-5; 9 bases are shared with TRBD2. Germline lookup yields CDR1 MNHEY and CDR2 SVGEGT. Germline trimming cut 2 bases from V and 5 bases from J; bases unmatched to any gene: 3. The CDR3 has 14 amino acids. For the CDR3, the DNA is TGTGCCAGCAGTTACCGACTAGCGGCCGAGACCCAGTACTTC. Amino acids: CASSYRLAAETQYF.

The sample holds many counts of this clonotype. The chain couples TRBV7-9 to TRBJ1-1; 8 bases are a match to TRBD1. CDR1 and CDR2 from the germline V gene are SEHNR and FQNEAQ (reference sequence). The CDR3 covers 13 residues. V lost 2 bases to trimming and J lost 12 bases; unmatched junction nucleotides: 8. CDR3 protein: CASSLTPGQVSFF. The CDR3 DNA is TGTGCCAGCAGCTTAACACCGGGACAGGTATCTTTCTTT.